The 18 T cell receptor beta chains below come from one sample, sequenced in a study of OX40 agonist ivuxolimab in advanced cancers. Using immunoSEQ multiplex PCR, the repertoire was profiled, and TCRdb retains in-frame clones only, with some absent. The sample carries about 50,000 clones, roughly 80% recorded once. The starting material was CD4+ or CD8+ T cells sorted from blood, obtained in a trial of the OX40 agonist ivuxolimab. These TCRs come from an adult with an advanced solid tumor such as melanoma, head and neck, liver or kidney cancer.

The chain employs TRBV7-2 and TRBJ2-6, with no clear D. There are 16 residues in the CDR3. From germline, CDR1 is SGHTA and CDR2 FQGNSA. V gave up 7 bases and J gave up 0 bases, with 13 bases separating them. The CDR3 DNA follows: TGTGCCAGCACCGTCTGGATCCTCTCTGGGGCCAACGTCCTGACTTTC. It translates to CASTVWILSGANVLTF.

J is TRBJ2-6 and V is TRBV7-7; TRBD1 matches 7 bases. Trimming removed 7 bases from V and 0 bases from J; junction bases left unmatched: 24. Germline values: CDR1 SSHAT, CDR2 FNYEAQ (reference sequence). The CDR3 length is 22 residues. CDR3 sequence: CASTGEGQPTNEPLSGANVLTF. In nucleotides, the CDR3 is TGTGCCAGCACCGGAGAGGGACAGCCTACTAACGAACCCCTCTCTGGGGCCAACGTCCTGACTTTC.

The rearrangement joins TRBV2 to TRBJ2-5; D might be TRBD1 (6 bases). This CDR3 region has 16 residues. Germline V CDR1 and CDR2: SNHLY, FYNNEI. The V gene lost 4 bases and the J gene lost 2 bases, with 17 bases spanning the gap. This CDR3 reads CASSAGAGTLQETQYF. DNA of the CDR3: TGTGCCAGCAGTGCCGGGGCCGGGACACTACAAGAGACCCAGTACTTC.

V and J are TRBV19 and TRBJ1-1; 8 nucleotides line up with TRBD1. CDR1 is LNHDA and CDR2 is SQIVND in the germline V gene (reference sequence). V dropped 4 bases and J dropped 1; count of bases not matched to a gene: 8. The CDR3 contains 16 residues. The DNA of the CDR3 is TGTGCCAGTAGTAACGCCCCCGGGACAGGGAACACTGAAGCTTTCTTT. Its protein is CASSNAPGTGNTEAFF.

The chain couples TRBV5-4 to TRBJ2-7, with D perhaps TRBD1 (6 bases). This CDR3 contains 15 residues. Trimming removed 2 bases at V and 1 base at J, with 13 bases between. Germline loops: CDR1 SGHNT, CDR2 YYREEE (reference sequence). CDR3 in DNA: TGTGCCAGCAGCTTAAAGACGACAGGATCCTACGAGCAGTACTTC. Translated: CASSLKTTGSYEQYF.

The chain joins TRBV21-1 to TRBJ2-7; the table's D call, TRBD1, was not checked against the DNA. TRBV21-1 is assigned pseudogene status. This CDR3 contains 14 residues. CDR3 in amino acids: CASSKGTGVYEQYF. The DNA for the CDR3 is TGTGCCAGCAGCAAAGGGACAGGGGTTTACGAGCAGTACTTC.

This clone was observed a handful of times. The rearrangement joins TRBV19 to TRBJ1-1; D not resolved. CDR1 and CDR2 from the germline V gene are LNHDA and SQIVND (reference sequence). The CDR3 covers 13 residues. The ends were cut back, 3 bases at V and 8 bases at J, with 13 bases in the middle. In nucleotides, the CDR3 is TGTGCCAGTAGTATCCAGGTCCTTGGAGAAGCTTTCTTT. Translating gives CASSIQVLGEAFF. Full variable domain (rest looked up from reference TRBV19 and TRBJ1-1): DGGITQSPKYLFRKEGQNVTLSCEQNLNHDAMYWYRQDPGQGLRLIYYSQIVNDFQKGDIAEGYSVSREKKESFPLTVTSAQKNPTAFYLCASSIQVLGEAFFGQGTRLTVV.

The chain recombines TRBV7-2 with TRBJ2-3, with D unresolved. CDR1 and CDR2 from the germline V gene are SGHTA and FQGNSA. V lost 3 bases, J lost 0 bases, and 7 bases lay in between. This CDR3 contains 14 residues. CDR3 bases: TGTGCCAGCAGCTTCTATCTAAGCACAGATACGCAGTATTTT. It codes for CASSFYLSTDTQYF.

The gene calls are TRBV25-1 and TRBJ1-4; D may be TRBD1 (6 bases). Trimming removed 3 bases at V and 8 bases at J, with 13 bases between. The CDR3 sequence is 14 residues long. The germline V gene encodes CDR1 MGHDK and CDR2 SYGVNS. For the CDR3, the DNA is TGTGCCAGCAGTGATGGGGGCGCGGGGGAAAAACTGTTTTTT. This translates into CASSDGGAGEKLFF.

CDR3 sequence reads: CASSWGFAEKLFF. CDR3 DNA sequence: TGTGCCAGCAGCTGGGGATTCGCTGAAAAACTGTTTTTT. This rearrangement joins TRBV5-6 to TRBJ1-4, with unresolved D. CDR3 size: 13 residues. The V and J ends lost 3 bases and 7 bases respectively, with 10 bases between them. Germline lookup yields CDR1 SGHDT and CDR2 YYEEEE.

This clone is medium-sized (0.01 to 0.1%). V usage is TRBV11-2 and J usage is TRBJ2-1; 8 nucleotides line up with TRBD2. The V and J ends lost 2 bases and 7 bases, in that order; junction bases with no gene match: 7. The CDR3 has 15 residues. Germline CDR1 reads SGHAT; CDR2 reads FQNNGV. In DNA form, the CDR3 reads TGTGCCAGCAGCTTAAGGGGGACTAGGGCGAATGAGCAGTTCTTC. This codes for CASSLRGTRANEQFF.

The V and J genes are TRBV29-1 and TRBJ2-5; 10 bases agree with TRBD2. The CDR3 has 14 residues. V dropped 3 bases and J dropped 5; count of bases not matched to a gene: 6. CDR1 and CDR2 from the germline V gene are SQVTM and ANQGSEA. CDR3 nucleotide sequence: TGCAGCGTTGAGGAGCGGGAGGGCAGCGAGACCCAGTACTTC. Its protein is CSVEEREGSETQYF.

This clone was recorded a few times. V is TRBV29-1 and J is TRBJ1-2, with D unresolved. The ends were cut back, 3 bases at V and 1 base at J, with 15 bases in the middle. This CDR3 is 15 amino acids long. CDR1 SQVTM and CDR2 ANQGSEA come from the germline V gene. CDR3 in DNA: TGCAGCGTTGACCTACAGAGACATAATAACTATGGCTACACCTTC. Translating it yields CSVDLQRHNNYGYTF.

In this sample, this clone turned up a few times. The rearrangement joins TRBV7-6 to TRBJ2-2; the D gene is possibly TRBD1 (5 bases). CDR3 length: 15 residues. Trimming removed 5 bases from V and 3 bases from J, with 13 bases in between. Germline V CDR1 and CDR2: SGHVS, FNYEAQ. CDR3 nucleotides: TGTGCCAGCAGCCCTAGTAGGGGTTACACCGGGGAGCTGTTTTTT. It is translated as CASSPSRGYTGELFF.

The V call is TRBV10-1, the J call TRBJ2-5, with D perhaps TRBD1 or TRBD2 (5 bases each). The germline CDR1 and CDR2 sequences are WNHNN and SYGVQD (reference sequence). The CDR3 extends over 13 amino acids. V lost 6 bases to trimming and J lost 7 bases, with 15 bases between them. The CDR3 here is CASSGDPPGTQYF. CDR3 DNA: TGCGCCAGCAGCGGGGACCCGCCGGGGACCCAGTACTTC.

The gene calls are TRBV5-1 and TRBJ2-3, with D perhaps TRBD1 (5 bases). Trimming stripped 0 bases from V and 4 bases from J, with 9 bases between. In germline, CDR1 is SGHRS, CDR2 YFSETQ. The CDR3 has 14 residues. CDR3 sequence reads: CASSLGQRADTQYF. CDR3 nucleotides: TGCGCCAGCAGCTTGGGACAGCGCGCAGATACGCAGTATTTT.

The chain couples TRBV19 to TRBJ2-5; TRBD2 might be the D (6 bases). V was clipped by 0 bases and J by 9 bases, with 17 bases between them. Germline CDR1 LNHDA, CDR2 SQIVND (reference sequence). The CDR3 is 15 amino acids. CDR3 nucleotide sequence: TGTGCCAGTAGTATAGATGGCAGGGTGAGGGAGGCCCAGTACTTC. This encodes CASSIDGRVREAQYF. The complete variable domain, with remaining parts taken from reference TRBV19 and TRBJ2-5, reads DGGITQSPKYLFRKEGQNVTLSCEQNLNHDAMYWYRQDPGQGLRLIYYSQIVNDFQKGDIAEGYSVSREKKESFPLTVTSAQKNPTAFYLCASSIDGRVREAQYFGPGTRLLVL.

V and J are TRBV6-1 and TRBJ1-6; 7 nucleotides agree with TRBD1. Germline values: CDR1 MNHNS, CDR2 SASEGT. This CDR3 is 14 amino acids long. The J segment lost 8 bases and the V segment lost 5 bases, leaving 6 bases of the junction unmatched. The CDR3 DNA is TGTGCCAGCAGTTCTCGAGGGGGCGATTCACCCCTCCACTTT. Amino acids: CASSSRGGDSPLHF.